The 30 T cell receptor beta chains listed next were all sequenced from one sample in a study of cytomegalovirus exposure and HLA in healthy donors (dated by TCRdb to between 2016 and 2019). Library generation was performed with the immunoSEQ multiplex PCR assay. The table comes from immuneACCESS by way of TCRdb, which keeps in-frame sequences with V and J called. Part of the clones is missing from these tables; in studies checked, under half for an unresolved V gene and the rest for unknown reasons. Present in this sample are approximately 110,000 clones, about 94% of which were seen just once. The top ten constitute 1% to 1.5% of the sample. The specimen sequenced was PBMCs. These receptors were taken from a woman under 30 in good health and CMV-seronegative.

CDR3 sequence reads: CASSSFGNTIYF. In nucleotides, the CDR3 is TGTGCCAGCAGCTCGTTTGGAAACACCATATATTTT. The genes are TRBV7-6 and TRBJ1-3; D call uncertain. This CDR3 spans 12 amino acids. From germline, CDR1 is SGHVS and CDR2 FNYEAQ. V lost 4 bases and J lost 3, with 4 bases in between.

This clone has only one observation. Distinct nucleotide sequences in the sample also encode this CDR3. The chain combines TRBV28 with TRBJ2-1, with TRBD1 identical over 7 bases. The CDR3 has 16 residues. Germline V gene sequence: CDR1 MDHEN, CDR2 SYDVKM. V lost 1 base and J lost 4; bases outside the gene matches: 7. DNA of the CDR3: TGTGCCAGCAGTTTATTCGCAGGGGGTTCTTACAATGAGCAGTTCTTC. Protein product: CASSLFAGGSYNEQFF.

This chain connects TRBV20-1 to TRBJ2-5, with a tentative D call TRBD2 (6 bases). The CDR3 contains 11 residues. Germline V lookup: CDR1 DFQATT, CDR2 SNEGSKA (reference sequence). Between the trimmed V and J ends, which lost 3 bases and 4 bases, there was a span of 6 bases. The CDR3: CSARGLETQYF. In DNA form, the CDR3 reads TGCAGTGCTAGGGGACTAGAGACCCAGTACTTC.

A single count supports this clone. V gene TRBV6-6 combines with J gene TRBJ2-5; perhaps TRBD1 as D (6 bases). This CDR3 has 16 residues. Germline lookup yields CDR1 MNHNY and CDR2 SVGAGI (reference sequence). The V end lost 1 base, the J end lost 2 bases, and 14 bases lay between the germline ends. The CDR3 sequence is CASSYYRANGQETQYF. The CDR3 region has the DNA TGTGCCAGCAGTTACTACAGGGCAAATGGGCAAGAGACCCAGTACTTC.

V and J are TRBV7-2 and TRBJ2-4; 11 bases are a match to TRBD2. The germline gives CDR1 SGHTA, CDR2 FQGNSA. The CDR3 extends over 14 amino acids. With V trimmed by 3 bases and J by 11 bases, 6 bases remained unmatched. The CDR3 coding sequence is TGTGCCAGCAGCTTTAGACTAGCGGGATCAGTTCAGTACTTC. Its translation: CASSFRLAGSVQYF.

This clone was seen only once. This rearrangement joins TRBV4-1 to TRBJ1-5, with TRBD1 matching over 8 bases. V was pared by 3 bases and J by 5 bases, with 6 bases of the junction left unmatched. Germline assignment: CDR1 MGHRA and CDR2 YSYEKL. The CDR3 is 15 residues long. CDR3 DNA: TGCGCCAGCAGCCATTTCCAGGGGGCCGATCAGCCCCAGCATTTT. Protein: CASSHFQGADQPQHF.

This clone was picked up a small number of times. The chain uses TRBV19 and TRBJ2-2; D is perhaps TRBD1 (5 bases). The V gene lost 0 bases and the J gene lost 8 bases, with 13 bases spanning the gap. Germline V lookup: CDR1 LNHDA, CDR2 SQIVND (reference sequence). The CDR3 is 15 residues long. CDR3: CASSIEGWGMGELFF. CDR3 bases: TGTGCCAGTAGTATAGAGGGCTGGGGCATGGGGGAGCTGTTTTTT.

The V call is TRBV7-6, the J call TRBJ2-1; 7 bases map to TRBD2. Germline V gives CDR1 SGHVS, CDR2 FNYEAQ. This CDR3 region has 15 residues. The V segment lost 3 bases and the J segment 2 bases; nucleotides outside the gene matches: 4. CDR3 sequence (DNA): TGTGCCAGCAGCTTTGGGGGGGGTCCCTACAATGAGCAGTTCTTC. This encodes CASSFGGGPYNEQFF. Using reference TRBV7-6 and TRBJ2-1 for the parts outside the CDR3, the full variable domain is GAGVSQSPRYKVTKRGQDVALRCDPISGHVSLYWYRQALGQGPEFLTYFNYEAQQDKSGLPNDRFSAERPEGSISTLTIQRTEQRDSAMYRCASSFGGGPYNEQFFGPGTRLTVL.

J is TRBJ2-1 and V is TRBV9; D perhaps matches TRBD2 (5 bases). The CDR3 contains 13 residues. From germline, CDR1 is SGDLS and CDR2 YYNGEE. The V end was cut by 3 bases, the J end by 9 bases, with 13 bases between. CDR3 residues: CASSATSPREQFF. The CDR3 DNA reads TGTGCCAGCAGCGCTACTAGTCCCCGTGAGCAGTTCTTC.

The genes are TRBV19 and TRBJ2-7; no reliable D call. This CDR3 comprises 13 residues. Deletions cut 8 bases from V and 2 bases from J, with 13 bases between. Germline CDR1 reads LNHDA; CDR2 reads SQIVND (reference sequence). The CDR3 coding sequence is TGTGCCAGTCGACACCACGATACCTACGAGCAGTACTTC. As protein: CASRHHDTYEQYF.

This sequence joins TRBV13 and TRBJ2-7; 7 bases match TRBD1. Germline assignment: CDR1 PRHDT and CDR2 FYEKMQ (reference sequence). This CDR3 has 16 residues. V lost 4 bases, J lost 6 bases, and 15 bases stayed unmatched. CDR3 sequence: CASSSYRGHTTSEQYF. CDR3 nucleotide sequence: TGTGCCAGCAGCTCTTACAGGGGCCATACCACCTCCGAGCAGTACTTC. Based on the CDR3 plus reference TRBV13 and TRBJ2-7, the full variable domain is AAGVIQSPRHLIKEKRETATLKCYPIPRHDTVYWYQQGPGQDPQFLISFYEKMQSDKGSIPDRFSAQQFSDYHSELNMSSLELGDSALYFCASSSYRGHTTSEQYFGPGTRLTVT.

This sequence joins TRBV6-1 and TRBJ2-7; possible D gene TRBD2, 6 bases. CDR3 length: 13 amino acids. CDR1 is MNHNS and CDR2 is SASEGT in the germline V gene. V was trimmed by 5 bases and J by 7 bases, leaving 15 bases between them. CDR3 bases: TGTGCCAGCAGTTTACCCCGGGGGTGGGAGCAGTACTTC. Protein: CASSLPRGWEQYF.

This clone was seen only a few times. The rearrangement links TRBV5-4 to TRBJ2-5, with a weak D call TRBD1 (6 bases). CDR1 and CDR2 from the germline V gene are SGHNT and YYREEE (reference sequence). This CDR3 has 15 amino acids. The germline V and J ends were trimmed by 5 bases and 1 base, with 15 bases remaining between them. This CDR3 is CASRTGTGFQETQYF. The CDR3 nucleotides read TGTGCCAGCAGGACCGGAACAGGGTTCCAAGAGACCCAGTACTTC.

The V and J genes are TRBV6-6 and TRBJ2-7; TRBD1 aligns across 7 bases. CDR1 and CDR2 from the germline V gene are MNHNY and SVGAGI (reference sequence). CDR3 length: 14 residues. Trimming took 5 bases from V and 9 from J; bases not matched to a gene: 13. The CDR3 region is CASSPTTGTLGQYF. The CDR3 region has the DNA TGTGCCAGCAGTCCTACGACAGGGACCCTAGGGCAGTACTTC.

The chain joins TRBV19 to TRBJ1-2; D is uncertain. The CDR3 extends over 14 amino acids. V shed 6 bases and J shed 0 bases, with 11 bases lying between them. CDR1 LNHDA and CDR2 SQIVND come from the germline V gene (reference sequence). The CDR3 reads CASSPNSANYGYTF. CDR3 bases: TGTGCCAGTAGCCCGAACAGTGCTAACTATGGCTACACCTTC.

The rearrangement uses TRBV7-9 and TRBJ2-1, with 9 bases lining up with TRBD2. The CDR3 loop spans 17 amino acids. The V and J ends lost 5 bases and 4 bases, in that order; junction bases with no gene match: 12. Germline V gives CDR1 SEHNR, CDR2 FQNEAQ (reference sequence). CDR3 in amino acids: CASSPTGRLAAYNEQFF. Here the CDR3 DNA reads TGTGCCAGCAGCCCAACGGGCCGACTAGCGGCTTACAATGAGCAGTTCTTC.

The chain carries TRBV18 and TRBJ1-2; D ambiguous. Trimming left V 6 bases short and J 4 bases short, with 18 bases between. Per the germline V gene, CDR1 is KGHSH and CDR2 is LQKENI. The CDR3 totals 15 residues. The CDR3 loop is CASSSAREISYGYTF. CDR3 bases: TGTGCCAGCTCGTCGGCACGGGAGATCAGCTATGGCTACACCTTC.

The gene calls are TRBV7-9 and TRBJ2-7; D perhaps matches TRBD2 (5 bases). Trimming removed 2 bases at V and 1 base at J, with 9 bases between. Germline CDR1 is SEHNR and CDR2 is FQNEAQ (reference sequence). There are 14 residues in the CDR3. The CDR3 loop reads CASSLSGLSYEQYF. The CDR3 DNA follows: TGTGCCAGCAGCTTAAGCGGTCTTTCCTACGAGCAGTACTTC.

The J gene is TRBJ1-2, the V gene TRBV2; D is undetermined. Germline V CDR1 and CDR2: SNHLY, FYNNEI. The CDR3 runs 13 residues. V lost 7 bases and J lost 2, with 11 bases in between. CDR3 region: CASNPGLNYGYTF. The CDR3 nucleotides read TGTGCCAGCAATCCAGGATTAAACTATGGCTACACCTTC.

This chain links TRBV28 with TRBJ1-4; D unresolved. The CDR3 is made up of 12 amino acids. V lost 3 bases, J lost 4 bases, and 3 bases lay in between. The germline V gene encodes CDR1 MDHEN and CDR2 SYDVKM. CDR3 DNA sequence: TGTGCCAGCAGTTTCATTAATGAAAAACTGTTTTTT. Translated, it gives CASSFINEKLFF.

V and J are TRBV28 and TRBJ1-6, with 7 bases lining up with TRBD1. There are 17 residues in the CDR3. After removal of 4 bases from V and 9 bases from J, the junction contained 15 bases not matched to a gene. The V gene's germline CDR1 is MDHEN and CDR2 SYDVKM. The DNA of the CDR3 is TGTGCCAGCAGTTACCCGACAGGGACGGCTCTAGGTTCACCCCTCCACTTT. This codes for CASSYPTGTALGSPLHF.

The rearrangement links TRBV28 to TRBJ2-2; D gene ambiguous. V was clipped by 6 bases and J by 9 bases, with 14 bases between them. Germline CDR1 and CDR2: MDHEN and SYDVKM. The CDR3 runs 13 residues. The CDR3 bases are TGTGCCAGCAGCCGAGCCTCCCCCCGGGAGCTGTTTTTT. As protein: CASSRASPRELFF.

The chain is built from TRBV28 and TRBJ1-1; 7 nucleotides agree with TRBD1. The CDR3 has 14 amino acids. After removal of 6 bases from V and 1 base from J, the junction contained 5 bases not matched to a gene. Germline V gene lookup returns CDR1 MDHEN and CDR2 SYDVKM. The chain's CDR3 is CASRNRGGNTEAFF. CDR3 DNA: TGTGCCAGCAGGAACAGGGGAGGGAACACTGAAGCTTTCTTT.

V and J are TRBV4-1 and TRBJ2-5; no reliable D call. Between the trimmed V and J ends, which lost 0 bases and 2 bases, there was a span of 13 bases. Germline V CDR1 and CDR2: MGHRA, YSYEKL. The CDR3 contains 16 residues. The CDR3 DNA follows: TGCGCCAGCAGCCAAGAAGAGGCTTCCCCTCAAGAGACCCAGTACTTC. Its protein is CASSQEEASPQETQYF.

The CDR3 loop is CASSGIGSTRGSYNEQFF. The DNA of the CDR3 is TGTGCCAGCAGTGGAATAGGGAGTACGAGAGGGTCCTACAATGAGCAGTTCTTC. The chain links TRBV16 to TRBJ2-1, with D perhaps matching TRBD2 (5 bases). CDR1 is KGHSY, CDR2 FQNENV, per germline. Trimming stripped 6 bases from V and 1 base from J, with 22 bases between. The CDR3 length is 18 residues.

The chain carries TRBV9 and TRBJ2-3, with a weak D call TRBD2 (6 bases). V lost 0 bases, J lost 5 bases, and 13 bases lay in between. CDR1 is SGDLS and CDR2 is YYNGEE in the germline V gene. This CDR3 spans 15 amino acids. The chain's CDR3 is CASSVGGEREDTQYF. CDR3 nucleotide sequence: TGTGCCAGCAGCGTAGGGGGGGAACGGGAAGATACGCAGTATTTT.

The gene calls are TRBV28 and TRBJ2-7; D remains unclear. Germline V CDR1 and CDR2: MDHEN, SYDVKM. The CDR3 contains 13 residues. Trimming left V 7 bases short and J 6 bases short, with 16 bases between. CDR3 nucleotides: TGTGCCAGCACCCTCACAGTCCAAGGCGAGCAGTACTTC. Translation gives CASTLTVQGEQYF. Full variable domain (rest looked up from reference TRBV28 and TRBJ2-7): DVKVTQSSRYLVKRTGEKVFLECVQDMDHENMFWYRQDPGLGLRLIYFSYDVKMKEKGDIPEGYSVSREKKERFSLILESASTNQTSMYLCASTLTVQGEQYFGPGTRLTVT.

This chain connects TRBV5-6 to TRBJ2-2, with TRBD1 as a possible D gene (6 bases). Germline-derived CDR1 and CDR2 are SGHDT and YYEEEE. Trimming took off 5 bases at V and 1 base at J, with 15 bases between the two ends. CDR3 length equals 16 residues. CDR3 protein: CASRASYRVNTGELFF. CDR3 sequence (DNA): TGTGCCAGCAGAGCATCATACAGGGTGAACACCGGGGAGCTGTTTTTT.

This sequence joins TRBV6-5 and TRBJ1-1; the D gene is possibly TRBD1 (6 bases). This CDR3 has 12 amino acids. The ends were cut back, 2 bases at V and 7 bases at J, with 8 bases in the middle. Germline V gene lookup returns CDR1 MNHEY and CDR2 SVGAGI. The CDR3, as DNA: TGTGCCAGCAGTTACCCAGGGGTTGAAGCTTTCTTT. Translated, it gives CASSYPGVEAFF.

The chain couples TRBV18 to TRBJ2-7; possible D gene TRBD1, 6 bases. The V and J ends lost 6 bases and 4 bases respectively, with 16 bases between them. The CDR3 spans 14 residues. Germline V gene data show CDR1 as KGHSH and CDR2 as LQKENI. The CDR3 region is CASSAAAGAYEQYF. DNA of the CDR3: TGTGCCAGCTCCGCGGCGGCAGGGGCTTACGAGCAGTACTTC.